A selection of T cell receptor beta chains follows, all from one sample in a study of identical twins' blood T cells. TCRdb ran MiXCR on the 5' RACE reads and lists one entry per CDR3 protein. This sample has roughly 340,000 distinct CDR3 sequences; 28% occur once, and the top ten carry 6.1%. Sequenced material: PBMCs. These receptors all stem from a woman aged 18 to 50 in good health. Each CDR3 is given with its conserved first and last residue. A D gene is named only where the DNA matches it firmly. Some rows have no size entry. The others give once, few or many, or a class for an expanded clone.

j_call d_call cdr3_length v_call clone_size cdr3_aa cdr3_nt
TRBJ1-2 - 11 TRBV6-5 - CASRGPGGYTF TGTGCCAGCAGAGGGCCTGGAGGCTACACCTTC
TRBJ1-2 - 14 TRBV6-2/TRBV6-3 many CASSFRRPNYGYTF TGTGCCAGCAGTTTTCGACGGCCCAACTATGGCTACACCTTC
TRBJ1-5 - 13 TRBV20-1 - CSARDHGNQPQHF TGCAGTGCTAGAGATCATGGCAATCAGCCCCAGCATTTT
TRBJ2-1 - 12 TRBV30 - CAWSVTGDEQFF TGTGCCTGGAGTGTAACTGGAGATGAGCAGTTCTTC
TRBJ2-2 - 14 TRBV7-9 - CASSSDSNTGELFF TGTGCCAGCAGCTCGGACAGCAACACCGGGGAGCTGTTTTTT
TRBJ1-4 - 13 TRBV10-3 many CAISERFEEKLFF TGTGCCATCAGTGAACGCTTTGAAGAAAAACTGTTTTTT
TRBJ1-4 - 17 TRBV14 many CASSQEAIRQPNEKLFF TGTGCCAGCAGCCAAGAAGCCATTCGACAACCTAATGAAAAACTGTTTTTT
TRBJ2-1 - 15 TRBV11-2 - CASRRSYRQSNEQFF TGTGCCAGCAGACGTAGTTATAGGCAATCCAATGAGCAGTTCTTC
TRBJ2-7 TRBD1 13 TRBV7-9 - CASSLQTGHEQYF TGTGCCAGCAGCTTACAGACAGGGCACGAGCAGTACTTC
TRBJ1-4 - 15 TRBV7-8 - CASSLVYGSNEKLFF TGTGCCAGCAGCTTAGTGTACGGGTCGAATGAAAAACTGTTTTTT
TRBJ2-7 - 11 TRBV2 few CASMAGSEQYF TGTGCCAGCATGGCGGGATCCGAGCAGTACTTC
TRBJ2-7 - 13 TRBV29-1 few CSVERDGSGEQYF TGCAGCGTTGAAAGGGACGGGTCGGGTGAGCAGTACTTC
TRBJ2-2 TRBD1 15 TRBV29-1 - CSVGPGQGMVGELFF TGCAGCGTCGGACCGGGACAGGGGATGGTCGGGGAGCTGTTTTTT
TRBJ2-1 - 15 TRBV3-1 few CASSQEGERANEQFF TGTGCCAGCAGCCAAGAAGGGGAAAGGGCTAATGAGCAGTTCTTC
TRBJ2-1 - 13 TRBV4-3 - CASSSVSDNEQFF TGCGCCAGCAGCTCGGTCTCTGACAATGAGCAGTTCTTC
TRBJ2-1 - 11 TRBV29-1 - CSVAGDNEQFF TGCAGCGTTGCCGGCGACAATGAGCAGTTCTTC
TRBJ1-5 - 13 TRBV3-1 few CASSQSLNQPQHF TGTGCCAGCAGCCAGAGCCTAAATCAGCCCCAGCATTTT
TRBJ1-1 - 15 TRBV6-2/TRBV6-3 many CASSTQPSGHTEAFF TGTGCCAGCAGCACTCAACCAAGTGGGCACACTGAAGCTTTCTTT
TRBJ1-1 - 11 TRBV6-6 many CASSFGTEAFF TGTGCCAGCAGTTTTGGGACTGAAGCTTTCTTT
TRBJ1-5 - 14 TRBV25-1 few CASSERADHQPQHF TGTGCCAGCAGTGAAAGGGCAGATCATCAGCCCCAGCATTTT
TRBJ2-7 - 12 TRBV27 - CASRRQVYEQYF TGTGCCAGCAGGAGACAGGTATACGAGCAGTACTTC
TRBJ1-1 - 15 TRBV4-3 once CASSQGPSVNTEAFF TGCGCCAGCAGCCAAGGACCGTCAGTGAACACTGAAGCTTTCTTT
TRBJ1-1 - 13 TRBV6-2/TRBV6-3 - CASSTREGTEAFF TGTGCCAGCTCTACTCGAGAGGGAACTGAAGCTTTCTTT
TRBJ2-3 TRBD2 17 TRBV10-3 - CAISESTIAGYTDTQYF TGTGCCATCAGTGAGTCGACGATAGCGGGGTACACAGATACGCAGTATTTT
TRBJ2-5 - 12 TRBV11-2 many CASSLAGETQYF TGTGCCAGCAGCTTGGCTGGAGAGACCCAGTACTTC
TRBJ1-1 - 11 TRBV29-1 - CSVEDNGRAFF TGCAGCGTTGAAGATAATGGGAGAGCTTTCTTT
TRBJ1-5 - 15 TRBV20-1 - CSARRNDEGDQPQHF TGCAGTGCCCGGAGAAACGACGAGGGCGATCAACCCCAGCATTTT
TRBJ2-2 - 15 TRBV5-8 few CASSWVFRRTGELFF TGTGCCAGCAGCTGGGTTTTCCGTAGGACCGGGGAGCTGTTTTTT
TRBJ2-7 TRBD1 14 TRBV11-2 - CASSFGDSVYEQYF TGTGCCAGCAGCTTCGGGGACAGTGTCTACGAGCAGTACTTC
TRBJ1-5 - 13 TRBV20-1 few CSAAQGTSQPQHF TGCAGTGCTGCCCAAGGAACGAGTCAGCCCCAGCATTTT
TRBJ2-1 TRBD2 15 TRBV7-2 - CASSLLTSGYNEQFF TGTGCCAGCAGCTTATTGACTAGCGGCTACAATGAGCAGTTCTTC
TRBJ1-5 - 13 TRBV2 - CASNGPLNQPQHF TGTGCCAGCAACGGACCGTTAAATCAGCCCCAGCATTTT
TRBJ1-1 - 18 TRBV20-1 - CSAREPKPVGGRNTEAFF TGCAGTGCTAGGGAACCCAAGCCGGTGGGGGGGAGGAACACTGAAGCTTTCTTT
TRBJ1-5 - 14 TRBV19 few CASSRPALNQPQHF TGTGCCAGTAGTCGCCCGGCCCTCAATCAGCCCCAGCATTTT
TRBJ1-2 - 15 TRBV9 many CASSLGPLGTYGYTF TGTGCCAGCAGTCTGGGGCCCCTCGGAACTTATGGCTACACCTTC
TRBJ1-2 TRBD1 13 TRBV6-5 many CASSLGQGSGYTF TGTGCCAGCAGTCTTGGACAGGGAAGCGGCTACACCTTC